A single T cell receptor beta chain is shown here with its context. No antigen is known for it. Total RNA was isolated from whole blood without T cell sorting. This CDR3 is built from 17 residues. The sample belongs to a study of monozygotic twins with inflammatory bowel disease. Whole-study findings and limits: Limited statistical power may explain no repertoire similarity difference between concordant and discordant twins.

The RNA usage for each TCR library was around 3.5 ug of total RNA. The UMIs carried a 6-nucleotide sample barcode, and they were added by template switching. Following a re-call of the 5' RACE reads, TCRdb has one entry per CDR3 protein and lacks DNA. The sample data list 93,000 or so distinct CDR3 sequences. This receptor was obtained from a human donor with ulcerative colitis or Crohn's disease, or a healthy co-twin of an affected twin (not recorded which). The sequenced sample consisted of blood. The chain links TRBV12-3 or TRBV12-4 to TRBJ1-5. CDR3 residues: CASSLRVVAAGYQPQHF.